This T cell receptor (beta chain) was found in a study of blood T cell repertoires in COVID-19. The CDR3 is made up of 14 amino acids. Germline V gene sequence: CDR1 SGHVS, CDR2 FNYEAQ. V lost 3 bases to trimming and J lost 1 base, with 9 bases between them. This table comes from immunoSEQ multiplex PCR, and its TCRdb copy is limited to in-frame clones, with some not included. Among more than 150,000 clones listed, around nine tenths were seen once. The origin of this receptor is a woman in her seventies with acute or convalescent COVID-19. Sequences were obtained from peripheral blood. The rearrangement uses TRBV7-6 and TRBJ1-1; D uncertain. The CDR3 coding sequence is TGTGCCAGCAGCTTGAGTACGGGGAACACTGAAGCTTTCTTT. The encoded protein is CASSLSTGNTEAFF.